This T cell receptor beta chain was sequenced for a study of PD-1 blockade in mismatch repair-deficient tumors. The CDR3 is 15 amino acids. The germline CDR1 and CDR2 sequences are ENHRY and SYGVKD. Trimming removed 11 bases at V and 0 bases at J, with 19 bases between. The TCR-sequenced patients were a few responders to pembrolizumab. Clones were read by immunoSEQ multiplex PCR, and TCRdb kept only the in-frame ones, dropping some. This sample yields about 60,000 clones, of which about nine tenths are seen a single time; about 15% belongs to the top ten. This clonotype was sampled from an adult with mismatch repair-deficient cancer. The gene calls are TRBV10-3 and TRBJ1-1; D is possibly TRBD1 (6 bases). Sequences were derived from peripheral blood, sampled 52 weeks after starting pembrolizumab. The chain's CDR3 is CAAGEIQTLNTEAFF. The CDR3 nucleotides read TGTGCCGCAGGGGAAATACAGACCCTGAACACTGAAGCTTTCTTT.